This T cell receptor (beta chain) emerged from a study of T cells after yellow fever vaccination. V lost 5 bases, J lost 2 bases, and 0 bases stayed unmatched. Germline-derived CDR1 and CDR2 are SGHTA and FQGNSA. CDR3 length: 13 residues. TCRdb re-analysed the 5' RACE reads in MiXCR, keeping a single row per CDR3 protein. This table has about 360,000 distinct CDR3 sequences, over 5% appearing once. This clonotype was seen a handful of times. No antigen is known for it. Study-level findings and limits: Re-detected after boosting: most primary clones, around 96% of CD4 and less than 90% of CD8.

The sequence derives from a man aged 30 to 45 who received the YFV17D yellow fever vaccine. The sample here was PBMCs, taken 5 days after the yellow fever booster vaccination. This chain links TRBV7-2 with TRBJ2-1; TRBD2 agrees at 7 bases. The chain's CDR3 is CASSREAYNEQFF. DNA for the CDR3: TGTGCCAGCAGCCGGGAGGCCTACAATGAGCAGTTCTTC.